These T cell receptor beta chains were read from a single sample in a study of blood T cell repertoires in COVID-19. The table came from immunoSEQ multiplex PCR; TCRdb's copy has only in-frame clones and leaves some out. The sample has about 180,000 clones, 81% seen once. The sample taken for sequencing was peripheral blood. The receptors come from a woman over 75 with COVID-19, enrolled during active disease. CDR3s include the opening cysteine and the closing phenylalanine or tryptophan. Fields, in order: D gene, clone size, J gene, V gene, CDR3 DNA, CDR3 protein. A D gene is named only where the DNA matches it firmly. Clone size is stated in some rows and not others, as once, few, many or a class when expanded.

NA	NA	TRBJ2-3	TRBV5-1	TGCGCCAGCAGTCCCCGTACTGTGAGCGATAGCACAGATACGCAGTATTTT	CASSPRTVSDSTDTQYF
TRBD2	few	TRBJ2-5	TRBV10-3	TGTGCCATCAGTGAGTCGACGGGACTAGGCGCCGGGGAGACCCAGTACTTC	CAISESTGLGAGETQYF
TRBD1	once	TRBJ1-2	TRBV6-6	TGTGCCAGCAGTGACAGGGGGGGAACCTATGGCTACACCTTC	CASSDRGGTYGYTF
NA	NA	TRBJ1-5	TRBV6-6	TGTGCCAGCAGCCATGGGGGCAGTGAAGGGAATCAGCCCCAGCATTTT	CASSHGGSEGNQPQHF
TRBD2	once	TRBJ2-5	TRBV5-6	TGTGCCAGCAGCTTATCGACCGGCGGGAGGTCGAAGACCCAGTACTTC	CASSLSTGGRSKTQYF
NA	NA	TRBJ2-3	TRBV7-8	TGTGCCAGCAGCGGGGGGGCGAAAGATACGCAGTATTTT	CASSGGAKDTQYF
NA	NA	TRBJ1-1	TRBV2	TGTGCCAGCAGTGCTCAGATGAACACTGAAGCTTTCTTT	CASSAQMNTEAFF
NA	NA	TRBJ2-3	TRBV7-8	TGTGCCAGCAGCTTAGCGCTAGTGACTAGGCAAGCAGATACGCAGTATTTT	CASSLALVTRQADTQYF
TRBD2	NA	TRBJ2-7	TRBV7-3	TGTGCCAGCAGCTTATATATTAGCGGGGCCTACGAGCAGTACTTC	CASSLYISGAYEQYF
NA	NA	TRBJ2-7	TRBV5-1	TGCGCCAGCAGCGGGACTCGGATCTCCAACGAGCAGTACTTC	CASSGTRISNEQYF
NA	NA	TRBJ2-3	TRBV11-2	TGTGCCAGCAGCTTATCTGGCACAGATACGCAGTATTTT	CASSLSGTDTQYF
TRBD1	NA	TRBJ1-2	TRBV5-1	TGCGCCAGCAGCCAGGGGGGTCCCCTGTACGGCTACACCTTC	CASSQGGPLYGYTF
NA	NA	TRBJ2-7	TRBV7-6	TGTGCCAGCAGCCCGACAGGCCATCTCTCCTACGAGCAGTACTTC	CASSPTGHLSYEQYF
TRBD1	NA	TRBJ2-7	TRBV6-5	TGTGCCAGCAGACGGACAGGGGCATACGAGCAGTACTTC	CASRRTGAYEQYF
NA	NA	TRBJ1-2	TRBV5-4	TGTGCCAGCAGCTTGGAGGCGGCTGTCTATGGCTACACCTTC	CASSLEAAVYGYTF